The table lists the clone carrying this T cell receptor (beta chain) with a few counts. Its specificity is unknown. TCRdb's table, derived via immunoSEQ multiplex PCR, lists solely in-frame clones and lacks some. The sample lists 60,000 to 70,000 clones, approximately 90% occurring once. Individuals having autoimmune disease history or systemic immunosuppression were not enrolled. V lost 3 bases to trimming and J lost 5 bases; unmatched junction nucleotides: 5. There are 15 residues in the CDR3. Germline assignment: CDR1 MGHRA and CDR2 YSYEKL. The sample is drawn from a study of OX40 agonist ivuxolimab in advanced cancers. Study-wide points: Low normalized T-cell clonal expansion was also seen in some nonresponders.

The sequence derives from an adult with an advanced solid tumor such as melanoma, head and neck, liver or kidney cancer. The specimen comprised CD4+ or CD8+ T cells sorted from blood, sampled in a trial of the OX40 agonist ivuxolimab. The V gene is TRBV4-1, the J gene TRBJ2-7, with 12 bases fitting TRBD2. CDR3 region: CASSQTSGSYNEQYF. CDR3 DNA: TGCGCCAGCAGCCAGACTAGCGGGAGCTACAACGAGCAGTACTTC.